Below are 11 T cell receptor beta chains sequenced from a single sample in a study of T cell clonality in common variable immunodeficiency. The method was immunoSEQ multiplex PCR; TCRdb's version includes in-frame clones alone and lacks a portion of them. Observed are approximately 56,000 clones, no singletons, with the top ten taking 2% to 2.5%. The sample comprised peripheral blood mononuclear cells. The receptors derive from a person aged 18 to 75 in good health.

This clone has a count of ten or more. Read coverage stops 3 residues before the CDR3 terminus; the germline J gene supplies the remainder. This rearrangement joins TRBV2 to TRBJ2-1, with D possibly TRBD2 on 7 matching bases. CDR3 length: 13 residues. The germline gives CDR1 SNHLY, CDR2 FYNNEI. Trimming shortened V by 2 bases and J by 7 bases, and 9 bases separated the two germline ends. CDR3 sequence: CASSERGGNEQFF. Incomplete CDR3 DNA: TGTGCCAGCAGTGAAAGGGGGGGAAATGAG.

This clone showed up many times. CDR3 in amino acids: CASSYTGNSFMELFF. The sequenced CDR3 bases are TGTGCCAGCAGTTACACAGGGAACTCCTTTATGGAA. The chain joins TRBV6-2 or TRBV6-3 to TRBJ1-4; the D gene is possibly TRBD1 (6 bases). The read comes to an end 3 residues before the CDR3 does, leaving the germline J gene to fill in the end. Germline V gives CDR1 MNHEY, CDR2 SVGEGT. This CDR3 has 15 residues.

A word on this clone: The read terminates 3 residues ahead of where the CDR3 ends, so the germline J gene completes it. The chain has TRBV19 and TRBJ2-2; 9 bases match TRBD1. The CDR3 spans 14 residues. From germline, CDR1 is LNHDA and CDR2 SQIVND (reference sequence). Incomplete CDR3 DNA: TGTGCCAGTAGTAGAAGACAGGGGGGTGAAAAG. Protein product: CASSRRQGGEK. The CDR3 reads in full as CASSRRQGGEKLFF.

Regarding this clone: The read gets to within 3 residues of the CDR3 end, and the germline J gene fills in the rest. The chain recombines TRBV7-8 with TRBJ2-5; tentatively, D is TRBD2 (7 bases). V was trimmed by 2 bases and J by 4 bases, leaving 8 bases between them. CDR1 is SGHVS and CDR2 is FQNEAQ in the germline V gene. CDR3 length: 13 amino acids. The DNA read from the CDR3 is TGTGCCAGCAGCTTAAGGGGGGGAGAGACC. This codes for CASSLRGGET. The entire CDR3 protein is CASSLRGGETQYF.

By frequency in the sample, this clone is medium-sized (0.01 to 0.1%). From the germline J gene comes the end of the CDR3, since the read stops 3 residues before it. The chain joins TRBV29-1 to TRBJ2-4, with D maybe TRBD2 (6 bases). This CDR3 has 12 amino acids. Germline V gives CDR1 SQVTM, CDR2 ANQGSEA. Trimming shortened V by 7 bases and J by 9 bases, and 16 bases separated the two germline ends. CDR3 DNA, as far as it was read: TGCAGCGGCGGACTAAGGGGAAGCATT. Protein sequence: CSGGLRGSI. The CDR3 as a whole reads CSGGLRGSIQYF.

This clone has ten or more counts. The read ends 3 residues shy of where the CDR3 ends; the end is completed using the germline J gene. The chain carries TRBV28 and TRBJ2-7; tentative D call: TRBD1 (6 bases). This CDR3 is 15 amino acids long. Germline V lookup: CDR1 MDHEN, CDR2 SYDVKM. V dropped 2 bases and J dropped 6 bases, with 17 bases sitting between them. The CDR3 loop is CASSLPAVRGREQYF. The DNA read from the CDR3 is TGTGCCAGCAGTTTACCTGCCGTCAGGGGACGCGAG.

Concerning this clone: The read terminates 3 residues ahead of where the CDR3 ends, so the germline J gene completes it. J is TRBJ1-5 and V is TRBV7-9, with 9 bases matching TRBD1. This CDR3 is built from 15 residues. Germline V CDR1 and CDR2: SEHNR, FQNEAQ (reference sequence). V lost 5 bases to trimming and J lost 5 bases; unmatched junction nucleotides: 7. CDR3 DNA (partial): TGTGCCAGCAGCACGGGACAGGGTGGGGATCAGCCC. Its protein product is CASSTGQGGDQP. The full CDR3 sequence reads CASSTGQGGDQPQHF.

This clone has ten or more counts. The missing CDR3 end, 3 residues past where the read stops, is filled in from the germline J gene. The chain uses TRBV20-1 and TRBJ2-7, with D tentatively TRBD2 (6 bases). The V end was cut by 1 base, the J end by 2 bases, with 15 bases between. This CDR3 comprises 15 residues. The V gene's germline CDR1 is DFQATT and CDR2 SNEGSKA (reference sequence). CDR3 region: CSARGLADQTYEQYF. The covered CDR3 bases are TGCAGTGCTAGAGGTTTAGCGGACCAAACCTACGAG.

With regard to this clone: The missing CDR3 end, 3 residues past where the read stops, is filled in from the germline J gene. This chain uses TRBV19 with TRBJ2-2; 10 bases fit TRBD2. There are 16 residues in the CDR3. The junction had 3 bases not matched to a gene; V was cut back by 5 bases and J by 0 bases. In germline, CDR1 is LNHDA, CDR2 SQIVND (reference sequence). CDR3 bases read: TGTGCCAGTAGTCAACTAGCGGGACCGAACACCGGGGAG. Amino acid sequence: CASSQLAGPNTGE. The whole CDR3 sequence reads CASSQLAGPNTGELFF.

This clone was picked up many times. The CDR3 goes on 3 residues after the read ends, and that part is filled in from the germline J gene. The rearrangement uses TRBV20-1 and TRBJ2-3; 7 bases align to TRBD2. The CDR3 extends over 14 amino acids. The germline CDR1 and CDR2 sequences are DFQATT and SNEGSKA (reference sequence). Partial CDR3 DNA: TGCAGCCCCCGGAGGCGGGGGTACACAGATACG. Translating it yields CSPRRRGYTDT. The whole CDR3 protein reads CSPRRRGYTDTQYF.

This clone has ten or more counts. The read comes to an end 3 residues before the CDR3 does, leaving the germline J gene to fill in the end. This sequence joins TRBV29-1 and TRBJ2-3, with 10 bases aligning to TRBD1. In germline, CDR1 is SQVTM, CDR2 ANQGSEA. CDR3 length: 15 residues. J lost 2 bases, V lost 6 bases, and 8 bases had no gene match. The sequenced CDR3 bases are TGCAGCGTGGCTCCGGGACAGGGGCCCACAGATACG. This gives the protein CSVAPGQGPTDT. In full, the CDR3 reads CSVAPGQGPTDTQYF.